This TCR beta chain was recovered during a study of T cell responses to AZD1222 COVID-19 vaccine. Overall study findings and caveats: In a largely white British group with more females than males, clonal diversity was possibly underestimated. At baseline, just a handful of AZD1222 recipients tested seropositive. After the peak T cell response, and only then, were repertoires sampled. With two AZD1222 doses given, Spike-specific TCR breadth and depth both rose.

Turning to this clone: Its antigen is unidentified.

CDR3 length: 14 residues. In germline, CDR1 is SQVTM, CDR2 ANQGSEA. The V and J ends lost 6 bases and 7 bases, in that order; junction bases with no gene match: 12. Assay: immunoSEQ multiplex PCR; the TCRdb copy retains only in-frame clones and omits some. The repertoire consists of 150,000 to 200,000 clones, with 85% to 95% occurring once and the leading ten covering approximately 1%. This receptor was taken from an adult in good health. This chain links TRBV29-1 with TRBJ2-7; TRBD2 matches at 10 bases. Sequenced material: peripheral blood, taken on day 0 of AZD1222 vaccination. The CDR3 here is CSVDPGLATGEQYF. In nucleotides, the CDR3 is TGCAGCGTAGACCCGGGACTAGCGACTGGTGAGCAGTACTTC.